A selection of T cell receptor beta chains follows, all from one sample in a study of blood T cell repertoires in COVID-19. Assay: immunoSEQ multiplex PCR; the TCRdb copy retains only in-frame clones and omits some. The top ten clones hold approximately 2.4% of a sample with roughly 410,000 clones, 70% to 90% of them seen once. Sequenced: peripheral blood. These receptors came from a woman in her sixties or seventies with COVID-19, enrolled during active disease. Both conserved end residues are part of each CDR3. The order of the fields is D gene, J gene, clone size, V gene, CDR3 protein, CDR3 DNA. A D gene is named only where the DNA matches it firmly. Part of the rows lack a size; the others show once, few, many or a class for expanded clones.

d_call: -
j_call: TRBJ2-1
clone_size: -
v_call: TRBV24-1
cdr3_aa: CAIRGPYNEQFF
cdr3_nt: TGTGCCATTCGTGGGCCCTACAATGAGCAGTTCTTC

d_call: -
j_call: TRBJ1-5
clone_size: -
v_call: TRBV7-2
cdr3_aa: CASSFHSNQPQHF
cdr3_nt: TGTGCCAGCAGCTTCCATAGCAATCAGCCCCAGCATTTT

d_call: -
j_call: TRBJ1-4
clone_size: -
v_call: TRBV19
cdr3_aa: CASSSGRTAGLFF
cdr3_nt: TGTGCCAGTAGTTCCGGGCGGACAGCAGGACTGTTTTTT

d_call: -
j_call: TRBJ1-2
clone_size: -
v_call: TRBV29-1
cdr3_aa: CSVERDTVYGYTF
cdr3_nt: TGCAGCGTTGAACGGGACACAGTCTATGGCTACACCTTC

d_call: -
j_call: TRBJ2-5
clone_size: -
v_call: TRBV27
cdr3_aa: CASSLGLQPRETQYF
cdr3_nt: TGTGCCAGCAGTTTAGGACTACAGCCCCGGGAGACCCAGTACTTC

d_call: -
j_call: TRBJ2-1
clone_size: -
v_call: TRBV2
cdr3_aa: CASRTRLSYNEQFF
cdr3_nt: TGTGCCAGCAGGACAAGGTTATCCTACAATGAGCAGTTCTTC

d_call: -
j_call: TRBJ2-7
clone_size: -
v_call: TRBV30
cdr3_aa: CAWDKEGRYEQYF
cdr3_nt: TGTGCCTGGGACAAGGAGGGGCGGTACGAGCAGTACTTC

d_call: TRBD1
j_call: TRBJ1-5
clone_size: -
v_call: TRBV2
cdr3_aa: CASTGGQGRNQPQHF
cdr3_nt: TGTGCCAGCACTGGGGGACAGGGGCGTAATCAGCCCCAGCATTTT

d_call: TRBD1
j_call: TRBJ1-6
clone_size: -
v_call: TRBV27
cdr3_aa: CASPRTGLSPLHF
cdr3_nt: TGTGCCAGCCCAAGGACAGGCCTTTCACCCCTCCACTTT

d_call: TRBD1
j_call: TRBJ1-1
clone_size: -
v_call: TRBV5-5
cdr3_aa: CASSAGQGAVNTEAFF
cdr3_nt: TGTGCCAGCAGCGCGGGACAGGGGGCTGTGAACACTGAAGCTTTCTTT

d_call: TRBD1
j_call: TRBJ1-2
clone_size: -
v_call: TRBV9
cdr3_aa: CASSVDRGYGYTF
cdr3_nt: TGTGCCAGCAGCGTGGACAGGGGCTATGGCTACACCTTC

d_call: -
j_call: TRBJ2-7
clone_size: once
v_call: TRBV5-6
cdr3_aa: CASSFQGYEQYF
cdr3_nt: TGTGCCAGCAGCTTTCAGGGCTACGAGCAGTACTTC

d_call: -
j_call: TRBJ1-1
clone_size: -
v_call: TRBV7-7
cdr3_aa: CASSLRGNTEAFF
cdr3_nt: TGTGCCAGCAGCTTAAGGGGTAACACTGAAGCTTTCTTT

d_call: TRBD1
j_call: TRBJ1-4
clone_size: -
v_call: TRBV5-4
cdr3_aa: CASSLTPQGRNEKLFF
cdr3_nt: TGTGCCAGCAGCTTAACACCACAGGGGCGGAATGAAAAACTGTTTTTT

d_call: -
j_call: TRBJ1-5
clone_size: -
v_call: TRBV6-6
cdr3_aa: CASSYPHSNQPQHF
cdr3_nt: TGTGCCAGCAGTTACCCCCATAGCAATCAGCCCCAGCATTTT

d_call: -
j_call: TRBJ1-1
clone_size: -
v_call: TRBV6-5
cdr3_aa: CASSAQPRAEAFF
cdr3_nt: TGTGCCAGCAGCGCCCAACCTCGGGCTGAAGCTTTCTTT

d_call: TRBD1
j_call: TRBJ1-1
clone_size: -
v_call: TRBV2
cdr3_aa: CASTRGQALNTKAFF
cdr3_nt: TGTGCCAGCACCCGAGGACAGGCTTTGAACACTAAAGCTTTCTTT

d_call: TRBD1
j_call: TRBJ1-6
clone_size: -
v_call: TRBV5-1
cdr3_aa: CASSVDRARNSPLHF
cdr3_nt: TGCGCCAGCAGCGTCGACAGGGCGAGAAATTCACCCCTCCACTTT